The text below deals with one T cell receptor beta chain. This entry belongs to a study of radiotherapy plus CTLA-4 blockade in lung cancer. Only in-frame clones appear in the TCRdb table, and some are missing; sequencing was by immunoSEQ multiplex PCR. Of fewer than 65,000 clones listed, 65% to 80% are singletons. The CDR3 sequence is 16 residues long. Germline V gene data show CDR1 as SGHTA and CDR2 as FQGNSA. Trimming took off 1 base at V and 5 bases at J, with 12 bases between the two ends. The sequenced sample was peripheral blood, obtained from a patient treated with radiotherapy plus ipilimumab. V is TRBV7-2 and J is TRBJ1-6, with D tentatively TRBD1 (6 bases). This TCR was recovered from a human donor with non-small cell lung cancer whose response to radiotherapy plus ipilimumab could not be evaluated. The CDR3 DNA follows: TGTGCCAGCAGCTTAGTCGGGGGGCCGAATAATTCACCCCTCCACTTT. Translation: CASSLVGGPNNSPLHF.